The 14 T cell receptor beta chains in this list originate from one sample, sequenced in a study of blood T cells in healthy people across ages. Alongside a J-beta primer mix, a sample-barcoded 5' primer served in a second PCR lasting roughly 6 to 12 cycles. TCRdb reanalysed the 5' RACE reads using MiXCR and keeps one entry per CDR3 protein. The profile shows roughly 720,000 distinct CDR3 sequences, less than 70% of them singletons. The sequenced sample was blood. Every receptor here comes from a man aged 80 or over in good health.

There are a few counts of this clonotype. The chain employs TRBV6-2 or TRBV6-3 and TRBJ1-5; D might be TRBD1 (5 bases). The CDR3 covers 15 residues. Looked up from germline, CDR1 is MNHEY and CDR2 is SVGEGT. Trimming shortened V by 5 bases and J by 6 bases, and 17 bases separated the two germline ends. The CDR3 is CASSTRGGRSQPQHF. In DNA, the CDR3 is TGTGCCAGCAGTACCCGCGGGGGGAGGTCTCAGCCCCAGCATTTT.

The chain combines TRBV20-1 with TRBJ1-1, with D possibly TRBD1 on 6 matching bases. V lost 0 bases and J lost 4, with 18 bases in between. CDR1 DFQATT and CDR2 SNEGSKA come from the germline V gene (reference sequence). The CDR3 sequence is 16 residues long. For the CDR3, the DNA is TGCAGTGCTAGAGATCAGAGGGGCCCGGGGGCCACTGAAGCTTTCTTT. It translates to CSARDQRGPGATEAFF.

This clonotype was seen a few times. This chain uses TRBV7-6 with TRBJ1-6; D is ambiguous. Trimming removed 2 bases from V and 0 bases from J, with 11 bases in between. Per the germline V gene, CDR1 is SGHVS and CDR2 is FNYEAQ. The CDR3 totals 17 residues. CDR3 bases: TGTGCCAGCAGCTTAATCCCCGGGAGCTCCTATAATTCACCCCTCCACTTT. This codes for CASSLIPGSSYNSPLHF.

This clonotype was observed once. V usage is TRBV18 and J usage is TRBJ2-2; perhaps D is TRBD1 or TRBD2 (5 bases each). The germline CDR1 and CDR2 sequences are KGHSH and LQKENI. Trimming took 5 bases from V and 5 from J, leaving 12 bases between them. This CDR3 region has 14 residues. The CDR3 reads CASSTGLGTGELFF. In nucleotides, the CDR3 is TGTGCCAGCTCAACGGGGCTAGGGACCGGGGAGCTGTTTTTT.

This chain connects TRBV28 to TRBJ2-6; no clear D gene. CDR3 length equals 15 residues. V dropped 5 bases and J dropped 0 bases, with 8 bases sitting between them. Germline CDR1 is MDHEN and CDR2 is SYDVKM. CDR3 nucleotide sequence: TGTGCCAGCAGTAATATGATCTCTGGGGCCAACGTCCTGACTTTC. The encoded protein is CASSNMISGANVLTF.

The sample holds a few counts of this clonotype. V usage is TRBV6-6 and J usage is TRBJ1-2, with TRBD1 identical over 7 bases. V shed 6 bases and J 3 bases; nucleotides not matched to a gene: 7. Germline V CDR1 and CDR2: MNHNY, SVGAGI (reference sequence). The CDR3 is made up of 14 amino acids. The CDR3 coding sequence is TGTGCCAGCAGAACGCCAGGGGGTGACTATGGCTACACCTTC. It is translated as CASRTPGGDYGYTF.

The table lists this clonotype with many counts. The chain joins TRBV29-1 to TRBJ2-1; TRBD2 is a possible D gene (7 bases). There are 15 residues in the CDR3. Germline CDR1 reads SQVTM; CDR2 reads ANQGSEA. Trimming cost V 3 bases and J 8 bases, with 20 bases left between them. CDR3 protein: CSVEGLGGGRDEQFF. The DNA for the CDR3 is TGCAGCGTTGAGGGGCTGGGGGGGGGGCGTGATGAGCAGTTCTTC.

The gene calls are TRBV28 and TRBJ2-1, with 9 bases identical to TRBD2. V lost 6 bases, J lost 1 base, and 4 bases stayed unmatched. The CDR3 is 15 amino acids. Germline CDR1 MDHEN, CDR2 SYDVKM. CDR3 region: CASRRTSDSYNEQFF. CDR3 nucleotides: TGTGCCAGCAGAAGGACTAGCGATTCCTACAATGAGCAGTTCTTC.

Note on this clonotype: A much more abundant neighbour one base away suggests this may be a read error. The chain is built from TRBV4-2 and TRBJ2-3, with D hard to call. The CDR3 sequence is 14 residues long. Trimming took 0 bases from V and 14 from J, leaving 18 bases between them. Germline-derived CDR1 and CDR2 are LGHNA and YNFKEQ. CDR3 region: CASSQDDTERDAYF. CDR3 DNA sequence: TGTGCCAGCAGCCAAGATGATACCGAAAGAGACGCGTATTTT.

The CDR3: CASANLWQLAGLTDTQYF. The CDR3 nucleotides read TGTGCCAGCGCGAACCTTTGGCAGCTAGCGGGGCTCACAGATACGCAGTATTTT. J is TRBJ2-3 and V is TRBV28, with 9 nucleotides matching TRBD2. The germline gives CDR1 MDHEN, CDR2 SYDVKM. Trimming removed 8 bases from V and 2 bases from J; junction bases left unmatched: 17. The CDR3 loop spans 18 amino acids.

This clonotype was counted many times. The J gene is TRBJ2-7, the V gene TRBV7-2; D possibly corresponds to TRBD2 (6 bases). V was pared by 4 bases and J by 0 bases, with 10 bases between. Germline V CDR1 and CDR2: SGHTA, FQGNSA. CDR3 length: 14 residues. The CDR3, as DNA: TGTGCCAGCAGCTCGGACTATTTCTCCTACGAGCAGTACTTC. Protein: CASSSDYFSYEQYF.

This chain connects TRBV7-2 to TRBJ2-5, with D perhaps matching TRBD2 (5 bases). Germline values: CDR1 SGHTA, CDR2 FQGNSA. Trimming took 4 bases from V and 5 from J, leaving 14 bases between them. The CDR3 consists of 14 residues. The CDR3: CASSSPSSRETQYF. The CDR3 nucleotides are TGTGCCAGCAGCTCCCCATCTAGCCGGGAGACCCAGTACTTC.

The rearrangement uses TRBV4-1 and TRBJ2-4; possible D gene TRBD1, 6 bases. The DNA end lines up better with TRBJ2-7; the J call may be wrong. This CDR3 comprises 15 residues. Germline lookup yields CDR1 MGHRA and CDR2 YSYEKL. CDR3 in amino acids: CASSQERGIAYEQYF. The CDR3 nucleotides read TGCGCCAGCAGCCAAGAGAGGGGGATAGCGTACGAGCAGTACTTC.

A remark on this clonotype: A single base is all that separates this from a far larger clone, so a read error is likely. The J gene is TRBJ2-5, the V gene TRBV12-3 or TRBV12-4, with D tentatively TRBD2 (6 bases). The DNA end is a closer match to TRBJ2-7, so the J assignment may be wrong. This CDR3 is 12 amino acids long. This CDR3 reads CASRFGGYEQYF. Written as DNA, the CDR3 is TGTGCCAGCAGATTTGGAGGGTACGAGCAGTACTTC.